This T cell receptor beta chain is from a study of T cells in narcolepsy. At the level of the study: Enrolled donors included narcolepsy type 1 or type 2 patients and healthy controls.

Here immunoSEQ multiplex PCR was the method, and the copy in TCRdb shows in-frame clones only, minus some. The sample yields 3,000 to 3,500 clones, about 59% seen once. Germline-derived CDR1 and CDR2 are SGHRS and YFSETQ. V lost 4 bases and J lost 0; bases outside the gene matches: 14. CDR3 length: 19 residues. The sample consisted of CD45RA- memory CD8+ T cells from PBMCs. The chain has TRBV5-1 and TRBJ2-3; 10 bases fit TRBD2. The TCR comes from a human donor with narcolepsy. CDR3 protein: CASSKGPAGGRPSTDTQYF. Written as DNA, the CDR3 is TGCGCCAGCAGCAAAGGACCAGCGGGGGGGAGACCTAGCACAGATACGCAGTATTTT. Supplemented by reference TRBV5-1 and TRBJ2-3, the full variable domain reads KAGVTQTPRYLIKTRGQQVTLSCSPISGHRSVSWYQQTPGQGLQFLFEYFSETQRNKGNFPGRFSGRQFSNSRSEMNVSTLELGDSALYLCASSKGPAGGRPSTDTQYFGPGTRLTVL.